This TCR beta chain was recovered during a study of cytomegalovirus exposure and HLA in healthy donors. Whole-study context: HLA-typed donors were the source of 80 million to 90 million unique TCRs, which an early data release held. Study-wide results and caveats: Productive status was seen about 87% or about 30% of the time for most TCR beta V segments in an earlier analysis. The likely explanation for a cluster of highly shared sequence variants was sequencing artifact.

PCR involved 60 Vbeta and 13 Jbeta primers. Measured with immunoSEQ multiplex PCR; TCRdb has only the in-frame clones, and not every one. The sample contains 130,000 to 150,000 clones, about 80% of which appear only once. The length of the CDR3 is 13 residues. Germline lookup yields CDR1 SGHVS and CDR2 FQNEAQ. With 7 bases clipped from V and 9 bases from J, the junction kept 8 bases outside the gene matches. Note on this clone: Its antigen is not known.

The rearrangement uses TRBV7-8 and TRBJ2-1; 8 bases fit TRBD1. Sequenced input: PBMCs. This clonotype was obtained from a middle-aged man in good health and CMV-seropositive. This chain's CDR3 is CASNLRGLPEQFF. CDR3 nucleotide sequence: TGTGCCAGCAACCTCAGGGGGCTCCCTGAGCAGTTCTTC.